A single sample gave rise to the 11 T cell receptor beta chains below, sequenced in a study of T cell responses to AZD1222 COVID-19 vaccine. Using immunoSEQ multiplex PCR, the repertoire was profiled, and TCRdb retains in-frame clones only, with some absent. Seen here are about 150,000 clones, 91% observed once, and the top ten hold about 3.8%. Sequenced here: peripheral blood, sampled 28 days after the second AZD1222 dose. All receptors derive from an adult who received the AZD1222 COVID-19 vaccine.

The rearrangement uses TRBV9 and TRBJ2-2; D is unresolved. Trimming cost V 0 bases and J 2 bases, with 5 bases left between them. CDR1 is SGDLS, CDR2 YYNGEE, per germline. The CDR3 is made up of 14 amino acids. The CDR3 coding sequence is TGTGCCAGCAGCGTAGTACTTAACACCGGGGAGCTGTTTTTT. Translating it yields CASSVVLNTGELFF.

The chain is built from TRBV29-1 and TRBJ2-3; 8 bases map to TRBD2. The CDR3 consists of 14 residues. Germline V gene data show CDR1 as SQVTM and CDR2 as ANQGSEA. V was pared by 7 bases and J by 3 bases, with 9 bases of the junction left unmatched. For the CDR3, the DNA is TGCAGCGCCTATAGCGGGATCGGGACAGATACGCAGTATTTT. It encodes CSAYSGIGTDTQYF.

The CDR3 is CASTERLLNTGELFF. CDR3 bases: TGTGCCAGTACCGAACGACTCCTGAACACCGGGGAGCTGTTTTTT. The chain couples TRBV19 to TRBJ2-2; D not certain. The CDR3 covers 15 residues. Germline CDR1 LNHDA, CDR2 SQIVND (reference sequence). Trimming took 7 bases from V and 1 from J, leaving 13 bases between them.

This chain links TRBV5-4 with TRBJ1-1; possible D gene TRBD1, 5 bases. The CDR3 has 15 amino acids. Trimming took off 0 bases at V and 0 bases at J, with 9 bases between the two ends. Germline CDR1 reads SGHNT; CDR2 reads YYREEE (reference sequence). CDR3 coding DNA: TGTGCCAGCAGCTTGGTGGGGGGGTTGAACACTGAAGCTTTCTTT. Its translation is CASSLVGGLNTEAFF.

Only a few counts were recorded for this clone. The chain is built from TRBV19 and TRBJ2-7, with 8 bases that match TRBD2. V trimming: 5 bases; J trimming: 0 bases; junction bases outside the gene matches: 3. The CDR3 has 14 amino acids. The germline CDR1 and CDR2 sequences are LNHDA and SQIVND (reference sequence). This chain's CDR3 is CASSSGTSSYEQYF. CDR3 bases: TGTGCCAGTAGTTCCGGGACTAGCTCCTACGAGCAGTACTTC.

J is TRBJ2-5 and V is TRBV11-3; possibly TRBD2 for D (6 bases). V lost 7 bases, J lost 1 base, and 13 bases lay in between. Germline lookup yields CDR1 SGHNT and CDR2 YENEEA. CDR3 size: 14 residues. The CDR3 nucleotides are TGTGCCAGCACCCGGGCTAGCGCCCAAGAGACCCAGTACTTC. Residues: CASTRASAQETQYF.

V usage is TRBV29-1 and J usage is TRBJ2-3; D not certain. V was shortened by 5 bases and J by 0 bases, with 6 bases between the two germline ends. Germline assignment: CDR1 SQVTM and CDR2 ANQGSEA. This CDR3 region has 12 residues. For the CDR3, the DNA is TGCAGCGTTCAGAGCAGCACAGATACGCAGTATTTT. It yields the protein CSVQSSTDTQYF.

The chain couples TRBV14 to TRBJ1-2, with D possibly matching TRBD1 (5 bases). Germline CDR1 is SGHDN and CDR2 is FVKESK. The CDR3 is 15 amino acids. V dropped 1 base and J dropped 2 bases, with 11 bases sitting between them. In DNA, the CDR3 is TGTGCCAGCAGCCAAGGGGGGGGTTCCAACTATGGCTACACCTTC. Its protein is CASSQGGGSNYGYTF.

This rearrangement joins TRBV19 to TRBJ1-2, with TRBD1 matching 7 bases. CDR1 and CDR2 (germline): LNHDA, SQIVND (reference sequence). CDR3 length: 14 amino acids. The V gene end was trimmed by 1 base and the J gene end by 4 bases; junction bases not matched to a gene: 3. CDR3 amino acids: CASSIAGQTYGYTF. DNA for the CDR3: TGTGCCAGTAGTATAGCGGGACAGACCTATGGCTACACCTTC. The entire variable domain, with the rest obtained from reference TRBV19 and TRBJ1-2, is as follows: DGGITQSPKYLFRKEGQNVTLSCEQNLNHDAMYWYRQDPGQGLRLIYYSQIVNDFQKGDIAEGYSVSREKKESFPLTVTSAQKNPTAFYLCASSIAGQTYGYTFGSGTRLTVV.

V is TRBV20-1 and J is TRBJ2-5, with 7 bases fitting TRBD2. The CDR3 contains 16 residues. The J segment lost 4 bases and the V segment lost 3 bases, leaving 14 bases of the junction unmatched. The germline V gene encodes CDR1 DFQATT and CDR2 SNEGSKA (reference sequence). CDR3: CSASPVSGNYPETQYF. The CDR3 nucleotides are TGCAGTGCTAGTCCTGTGAGCGGGAATTACCCAGAGACCCAGTACTTC.

CDR3 protein: CASSAGTGRSGNTIYF. Here the CDR3 DNA reads TGTGCCAGTAGTGCCGGGACAGGTCGTTCTGGAAACACCATATATTTT. V and J are TRBV19 and TRBJ1-3; 8 nucleotides agree with TRBD1. The CDR3 covers 16 residues. With V trimmed by 5 bases and J by 1 base, 7 bases remained unmatched. Germline CDR1 is LNHDA and CDR2 is SQIVND (reference sequence). Looking up the rest from reference TRBV19 and TRBJ1-3 gives the full variable domain: DGGITQSPKYLFRKEGQNVTLSCEQNLNHDAMYWYRQDPGQGLRLIYYSQIVNDFQKGDIAEGYSVSREKKESFPLTVTSAQKNPTAFYLCASSAGTGRSGNTIYFGEGSWLTVV.